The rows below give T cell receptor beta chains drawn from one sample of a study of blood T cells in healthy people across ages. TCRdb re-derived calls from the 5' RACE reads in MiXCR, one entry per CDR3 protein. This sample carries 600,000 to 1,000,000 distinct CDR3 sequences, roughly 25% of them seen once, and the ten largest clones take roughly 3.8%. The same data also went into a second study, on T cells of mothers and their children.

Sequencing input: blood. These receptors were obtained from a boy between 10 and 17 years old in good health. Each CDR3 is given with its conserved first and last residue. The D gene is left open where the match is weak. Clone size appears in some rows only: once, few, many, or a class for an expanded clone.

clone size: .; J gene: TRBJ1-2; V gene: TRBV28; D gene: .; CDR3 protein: CASKFPEGNSNYGYTF; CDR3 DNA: TGTGCCAGTAAGTTTCCGGAGGGCAATTCTAACTATGGCTACACCTTC
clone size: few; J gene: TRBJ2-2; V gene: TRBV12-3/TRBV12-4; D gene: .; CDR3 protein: CASTQGRELFF; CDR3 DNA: TGTGCCAGCACCCAGGGGAGGGAGCTGTTTTTT
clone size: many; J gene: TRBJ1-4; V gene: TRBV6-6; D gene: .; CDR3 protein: CASSRQEKLFF; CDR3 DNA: TGTGCCAGCAGTCGACAGGAAAAACTGTTTTTT
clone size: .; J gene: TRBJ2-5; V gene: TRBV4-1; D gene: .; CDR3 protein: CASSQDYRAGYQETQYF; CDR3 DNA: TGCGCCAGCAGCCAAGATTACCGGGCAGGGTACCAAGAGACCCAGTACTTC
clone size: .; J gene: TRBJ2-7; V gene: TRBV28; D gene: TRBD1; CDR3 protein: CASSPPPTGVEQYF; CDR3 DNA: TGTGCCAGCAGTCCCCCCCCCACAGGGGTCGAGCAGTACTTC
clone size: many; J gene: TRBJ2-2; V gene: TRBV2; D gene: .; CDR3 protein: CASRRGRDTGELFF; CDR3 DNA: TGTGCCAGCAGGCGGGGGCGGGACACCGGGGAGCTGTTTTTT
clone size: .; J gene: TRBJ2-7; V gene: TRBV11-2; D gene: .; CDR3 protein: CASSRRQGRVSYEQYF; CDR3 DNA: TGTGCCAGCAGCCGGCGACAGGGGAGGGTCTCCTACGAGCAGTACTTC
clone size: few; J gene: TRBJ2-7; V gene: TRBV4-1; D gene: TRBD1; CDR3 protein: CASSPPGQGFHEQYF; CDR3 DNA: TGCGCCAGCAGCCCTCCGGGACAGGGCTTCCACGAGCAGTACTTC
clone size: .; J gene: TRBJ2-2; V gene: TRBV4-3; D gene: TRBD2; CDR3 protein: CASSQDPSGAGELFF; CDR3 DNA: TGCGCCAGCAGCCAAGACCCTAGCGGGGCCGGGGAGCTGTTTTTT
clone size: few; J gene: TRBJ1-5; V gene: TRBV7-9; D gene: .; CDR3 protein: CASSLGTSSNQPRHF; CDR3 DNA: TGTGCCAGCAGCTTAGGGACGTCTAGCAATCAGCCCCGGCATTTT
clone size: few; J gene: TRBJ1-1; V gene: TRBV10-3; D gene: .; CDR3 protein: CAIRPDDRPNTEAFF; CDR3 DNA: TGTGCCATCAGGCCAGATGATAGGCCGAACACTGAAGCTTTCTTT
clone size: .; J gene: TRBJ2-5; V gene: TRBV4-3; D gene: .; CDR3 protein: CASSQADSWETQYF; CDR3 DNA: TGCGCCAGCAGCCAAGCAGACAGTTGGGAGACCCAGTACTTC
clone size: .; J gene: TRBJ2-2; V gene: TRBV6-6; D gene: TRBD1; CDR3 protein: CASSPGTGGYAGELFF; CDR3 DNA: TGTGCCAGCAGTCCCGGGACAGGGGGCTACGCCGGGGAGCTGTTTTTT
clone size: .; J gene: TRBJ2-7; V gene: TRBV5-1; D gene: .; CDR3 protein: CASSWGPGDWEQYF; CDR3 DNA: TGCGCCAGCAGCTGGGGACCGGGCGATTGGGAGCAGTACTTC
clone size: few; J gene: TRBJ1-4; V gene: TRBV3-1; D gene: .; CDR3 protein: CASSQVGIKGEKLFF; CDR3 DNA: TGTGCCAGCAGCCAAGTAGGGATCAAGGGGGAAAAACTGTTTTTT
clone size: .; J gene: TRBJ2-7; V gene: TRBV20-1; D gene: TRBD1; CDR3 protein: CSANRGDNYEQYF; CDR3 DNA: TGCAGTGCTAACAGGGGTGATAACTACGAGCAGTACTTC
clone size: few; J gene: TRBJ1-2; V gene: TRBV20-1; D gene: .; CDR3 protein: CSARTRAPEGYTF; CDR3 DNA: TGCAGTGCTAGAACCCGGGCCCCGGAAGGCTACACCTTC
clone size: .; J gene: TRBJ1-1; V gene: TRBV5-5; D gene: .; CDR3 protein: CASSLEAAEAFF; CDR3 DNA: TGTGCCAGCAGCTTGGAAGCGGCCGAAGCTTTCTTT
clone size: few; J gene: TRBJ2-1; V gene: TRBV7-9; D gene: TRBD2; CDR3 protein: CASSPPSGGAFNEQFF; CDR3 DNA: TGTGCCAGCAGCCCGCCTAGCGGGGGGGCGTTCAATGAGCAGTTCTTC
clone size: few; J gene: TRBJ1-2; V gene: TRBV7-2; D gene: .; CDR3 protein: CASSRNSFYGYTF; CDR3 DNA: TGTGCCAGCTCCCGGAACAGTTTCTATGGCTACACCTTC
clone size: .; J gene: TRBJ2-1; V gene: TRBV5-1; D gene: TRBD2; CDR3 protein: CASSLTSGITGEQFF; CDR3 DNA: TGCGCCAGCAGCTTGACTAGCGGGATTACTGGTGAGCAGTTCTTC
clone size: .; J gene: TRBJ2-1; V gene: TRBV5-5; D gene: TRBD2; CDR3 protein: CASSLNGGRIYEQFF; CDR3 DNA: TGTGCCAGCAGCTTGAATGGCGGGAGAATCTATGAGCAGTTCTTC
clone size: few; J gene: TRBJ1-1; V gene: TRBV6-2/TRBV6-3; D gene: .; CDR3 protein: CASSYSRGRINTETFF; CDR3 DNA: TGTGCCAGCAGTTACTCGAGAGGCAGAATAAACACTGAAACTTTCTTT
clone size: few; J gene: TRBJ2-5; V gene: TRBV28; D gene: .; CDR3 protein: CASSLSYGMETQYF; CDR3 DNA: TGTGCCAGCAGTTTATCTTACGGGATGGAGACCCAGTACTTC
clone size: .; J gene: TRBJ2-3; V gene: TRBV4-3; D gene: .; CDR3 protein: CASSQDGRADTQYF; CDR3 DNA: TGCGCCAGCAGCCAAGATGGAAGGGCAGATACGCAGTATTTT
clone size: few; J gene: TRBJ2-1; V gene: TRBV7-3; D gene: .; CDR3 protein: CASSTTGLSYNEQFF; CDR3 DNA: TGTGCCAGCAGCACTACAGGGCTATCCTACAATGAGCAGTTCTTC
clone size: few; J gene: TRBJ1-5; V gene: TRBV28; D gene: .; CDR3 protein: CASSFLLGGNQPQHF; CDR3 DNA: TGTGCCAGCAGTTTTCTATTGGGTGGCAATCAGCCCCAGCATTTT
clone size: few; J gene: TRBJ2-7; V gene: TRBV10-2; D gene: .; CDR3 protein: CASSESIMGYEQYF; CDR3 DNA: TGCGCCAGCAGTGAGTCGATAATGGGCTACGAGCAGTACTTC
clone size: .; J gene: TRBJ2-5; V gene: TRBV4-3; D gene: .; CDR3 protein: CASSQLVGQETQYF; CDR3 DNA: TGCGCCAGCAGCCAACTAGTAGGACAAGAGACCCAGTACTTC
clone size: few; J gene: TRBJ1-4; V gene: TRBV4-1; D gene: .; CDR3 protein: CASSQEGRTNEKLFF; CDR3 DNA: TGCGCCAGCAGCCAAGAGGGGAGGACTAATGAAAAACTGTTTTTT
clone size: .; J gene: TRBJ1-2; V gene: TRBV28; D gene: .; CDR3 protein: CASSFRAGMGGYTF; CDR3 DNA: TGTGCCAGCAGTTTTAGGGCAGGCATGGGTGGCTACACCTTC
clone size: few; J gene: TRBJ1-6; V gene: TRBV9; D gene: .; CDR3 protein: CASSVEGVALSPLHF; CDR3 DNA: TGTGCCAGCAGCGTAGAGGGGGTTGCCCTGTCACCCCTCCACTTT
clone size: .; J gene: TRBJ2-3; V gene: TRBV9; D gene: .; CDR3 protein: CASNAQDRSTDTQYF; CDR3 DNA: TGTGCCAGCAATGCACAGGACAGAAGCACAGATACGCAGTATTTT
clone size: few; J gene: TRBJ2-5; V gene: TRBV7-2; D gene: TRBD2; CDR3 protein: CASSLLAGGYQETQYF; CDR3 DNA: TGTGCCAGCAGCTTATTAGCGGGAGGGTACCAAGAGACCCAGTACTTC
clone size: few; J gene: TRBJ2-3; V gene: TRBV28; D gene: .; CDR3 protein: CASSFSSSSTDTQYF; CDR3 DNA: TGTGCCAGCAGTTTTAGTAGTTCAAGCACAGATACGCAGTATTTT
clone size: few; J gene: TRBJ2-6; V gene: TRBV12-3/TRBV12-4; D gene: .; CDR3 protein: CASSLAQRGGVSGANVLTF; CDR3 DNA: TGTGCCAGCAGTTTAGCGCAGCGTGGGGGCGTCAGCGGGGCCAACGTCCTGACTTTC
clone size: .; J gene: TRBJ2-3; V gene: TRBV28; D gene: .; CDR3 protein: CASNWRGITDTQYF; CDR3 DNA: TGTGCCAGCAACTGGAGGGGAATCACAGATACGCAGTATTTT
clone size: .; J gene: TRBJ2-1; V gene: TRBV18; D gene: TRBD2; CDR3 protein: CASSRAAGAYNEQFF; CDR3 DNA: TGTGCCAGCTCACGAGCGGCGGGAGCCTACAATGAGCAGTTCTTC
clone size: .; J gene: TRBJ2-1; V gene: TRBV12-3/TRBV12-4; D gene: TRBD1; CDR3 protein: CASSSGTGVFYRNEQFF; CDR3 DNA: TGTGCCAGCAGTTCGGGGACAGGGGTTTTCTACAGGAATGAGCAGTTCTTC